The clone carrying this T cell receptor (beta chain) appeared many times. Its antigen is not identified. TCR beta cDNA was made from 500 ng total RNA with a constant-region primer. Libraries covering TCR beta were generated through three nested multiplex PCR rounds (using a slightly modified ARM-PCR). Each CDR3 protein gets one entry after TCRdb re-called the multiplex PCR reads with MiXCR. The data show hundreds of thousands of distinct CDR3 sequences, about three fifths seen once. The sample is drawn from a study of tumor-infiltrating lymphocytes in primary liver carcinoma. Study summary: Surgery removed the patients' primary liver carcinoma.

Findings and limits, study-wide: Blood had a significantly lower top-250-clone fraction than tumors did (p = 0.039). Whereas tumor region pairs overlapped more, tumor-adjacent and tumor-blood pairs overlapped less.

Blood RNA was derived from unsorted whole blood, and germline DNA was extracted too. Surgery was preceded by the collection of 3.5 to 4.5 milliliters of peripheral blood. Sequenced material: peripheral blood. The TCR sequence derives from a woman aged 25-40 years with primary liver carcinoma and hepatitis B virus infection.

The CDR3 coding sequence is TGCAGCGTTGAATACCGACTAGCGGGATATGAGCAGTTCTTC. It codes for CSVEYRLAGYEQFF. V is TRBV29-1 and J is TRBJ2-1; the match to TRBD2 covers 11 bases. Germline CDR1 SQVTM, CDR2 ANQGSEA. This CDR3 is 14 amino acids long. V shed 2 bases, J shed 8 bases, and the junction held 5 bases outside the gene matches.